The clone carrying this T cell receptor (beta chain) was seen repeatedly, ten times or more. These data belong to a study of T cells after yellow fever vaccination. The CDR3 is made up of 14 amino acids. Trimming cost V 5 bases and J 7 bases; bases outside gene matches: 5. Germline assignment: CDR1 MNHEY and CDR2 SVGAGI. TCRdb independently ran MiXCR on the 5' RACE reads; one entry per CDR3 protein. The sample records some 350,000 distinct CDR3 sequences, 3% to 4.5% being singletons. This clonotype was sampled from a man between 18 and 29 years old who received the YFV17D yellow fever vaccine. Material: PBMCs, obtained 5 days after the yellow fever booster vaccination. The chain links TRBV6-5 to TRBJ1-4; 9 nucleotides match TRBD1. CDR3 coding DNA: TGTGCCAGCAGTCCGGGACAGGGCGGTGAAAAACTGTTTTTT. This translates into CASSPGQGGEKLFF.